The rows below give T cell receptor beta chains drawn from one sample of a study of blood T cell repertoires in COVID-19. Assay used: immunoSEQ multiplex PCR; TCRdb lists only in-frame clones, some missing. Seen here are about 40,000 clones, roughly 86% observed once, and the top ten hold approximately 19%. The material sequenced was peripheral blood. The receptor set was obtained from a man aged 50-59 years in a cohort sampled during active COVID-19. Both conserved end residues are part of each CDR3. D genes are given only for firm matches. Rows give clone size only sometimes, using once, few, many, or a class for an expanded clone.

V gene: TRBV2
clone size: NA
J gene: TRBJ2-2
D gene: NA
CDR3 DNA: TGTGCCAGCTTACTAGGACCGACCGGGGAGCTGTTTTTT
CDR3 protein: CASLLGPTGELFF

V gene: TRBV27
clone size: NA
J gene: TRBJ2-2
D gene: TRBD2
CDR3 DNA: TGTGCCAGCAGGACTAGCGGGGGGCTAACCGGGGAGCTGTTTTTT
CDR3 protein: CASRTSGGLTGELFF

V gene: TRBV6-1
clone size: NA
J gene: TRBJ2-5
D gene: NA
CDR3 DNA: TGTGCCAGCAGTGAAGCGCTTCATATACCACCCGACCAGGGGACCCAGTACTTC
CDR3 protein: CASSEALHIPPDQGTQYF

V gene: TRBV6-5
clone size: few
J gene: TRBJ2-2
D gene: NA
CDR3 DNA: TGTGCCAGCACCCCCCTGACTCACACCGGGGAGCTGTTTTTT
CDR3 protein: CASTPLTHTGELFF

V gene: TRBV14
clone size: once
J gene: TRBJ2-7
D gene: NA
CDR3 DNA: TGTGCCAGCAGCCAAGATACGTGGGGCGTATCCTACGAGCAGTACTTC
CDR3 protein: CASSQDTWGVSYEQYF

V gene: TRBV2
clone size: NA
J gene: TRBJ2-7
D gene: NA
CDR3 DNA: TGTGCCAGCAGTGGTGCGGGGAGGTCCTACGAGCAGTACTTC
CDR3 protein: CASSGAGRSYEQYF

V gene: TRBV9
clone size: NA
J gene: TRBJ2-1
D gene: TRBD2
CDR3 DNA: TGTGCCAGCACTTTAGCGGGAGCAACAGAGGAGCAGTTCTTC
CDR3 protein: CASTLAGATEEQFF

V gene: TRBV7-9
clone size: NA
J gene: TRBJ2-3
D gene: TRBD2
CDR3 DNA: TGTGCCAGCAGCTTCCTAGCGGGCCGTACGCAGTATTTT
CDR3 protein: CASSFLAGRTQYF

V gene: TRBV5-1
clone size: NA
J gene: TRBJ1-4
D gene: NA
CDR3 DNA: TGCGCCAGCAGCTTCCTGGACATGGCGGATGAAAAACTGTTTTTT
CDR3 protein: CASSFLDMADEKLFF

V gene: TRBV7-2
clone size: NA
J gene: TRBJ1-5
D gene: TRBD1
CDR3 DNA: TGTGCCAGCAGCTTGGGTACAGGGGGCGGTCAGCCCCAGCATTTT
CDR3 protein: CASSLGTGGGQPQHF

V gene: TRBV6-5
clone size: NA
J gene: TRBJ2-3
D gene: NA
CDR3 DNA: TGTGCCAGCAGTTATTTCAGGGGTCCAGATACGCAGTATTTT
CDR3 protein: CASSYFRGPDTQYF

V gene: TRBV5-6
clone size: NA
J gene: TRBJ1-5
D gene: TRBD1
CDR3 DNA: TGTGCCAGCAGCTTGGGGGACAGTCCTCAGCCCCAGCATTTT
CDR3 protein: CASSLGDSPQPQHF

V gene: TRBV12-3/TRBV12-4
clone size: NA
J gene: TRBJ1-2
D gene: NA
CDR3 DNA: TGTGCCAGCAGTTTTCGGTACTATGGCTACACCTTC
CDR3 protein: CASSFRYYGYTF

V gene: TRBV5-1
clone size: NA
J gene: TRBJ2-3
D gene: NA
CDR3 DNA: TGCGCCAGCAGCTTACAGAGCACAGATACGCAGTATTTT
CDR3 protein: CASSLQSTDTQYF

V gene: TRBV30
clone size: NA
J gene: TRBJ1-6
D gene: TRBD1
CDR3 DNA: TGTGCCTGGACTACCAGGGGGCTTGCCCCCCTCCACTTT
CDR3 protein: CAWTTRGLAPLHF

V gene: TRBV27
clone size: NA
J gene: TRBJ1-5
D gene: NA
CDR3 DNA: TGTGCCAGCTGGCTTGGTCAGGGCAATCAGCCCCAGCATTTT
CDR3 protein: CASWLGQGNQPQHF

V gene: TRBV6-5
clone size: NA
J gene: TRBJ1-3
D gene: NA
CDR3 DNA: TGTGCCAGCAGTTCAGTCTCTGGAAACACCATATATTTT
CDR3 protein: CASSSVSGNTIYF

V gene: TRBV5-6
clone size: NA
J gene: TRBJ1-4
D gene: NA
CDR3 DNA: TGTGCCAGCAGCTATCTTACAGCCCATGAAAAACTGTTTTTT
CDR3 protein: CASSYLTAHEKLFF

V gene: TRBV6-2/TRBV6-3
clone size: NA
J gene: TRBJ2-1
D gene: TRBD2
CDR3 DNA: TGTGCCAGCAGTGTGAGCGGGGATTCCTACAATGAGCAGTTCTTC
CDR3 protein: CASSVSGDSYNEQFF

V gene: TRBV5-1
clone size: NA
J gene: TRBJ2-1
D gene: NA
CDR3 DNA: TGCGCCAGCAGCTCTCACGGGGGTGGTAATGAGCAGTTCTTC
CDR3 protein: CASSSHGGGNEQFF

V gene: TRBV6-2/TRBV6-3
clone size: NA
J gene: TRBJ2-2
D gene: TRBD2
CDR3 DNA: TGTGCCAGCAGTCCGGGGACTAGCGGGGGGGCCGCCGGGGAGCTGTTTTTT
CDR3 protein: CASSPGTSGGAAGELFF

V gene: TRBV3-1/TRBV3-2
clone size: NA
J gene: TRBJ1-1
D gene: NA
CDR3 DNA: TGTGCCAGCAGCCAAGAAGGAGAGGACAGCATGTGGACTGAAGCTTTCTTT
CDR3 protein: CASSQEGEDSMWTEAFF

V gene: TRBV10-3
clone size: NA
J gene: TRBJ2-2
D gene: NA
CDR3 DNA: TGTGCCATCACGGACGGCGGGTCCGCGAACACCGGGGAGCTGTTTTTT
CDR3 protein: CAITDGGSANTGELFF